This T cell receptor (beta chain) was profiled in a study of breast tumors, draining lymph nodes, adjacent tissues. General study findings and limits: Tumor and nontumor repertoires were significantly more similar in luminal-like than in basal-like breast cancer. Tumor TCR diversity was below lymph nodes but above nontumor tissue.

The trim removed 5 bases at V and 7 bases at J, leaving 20 bases unmatched. In germline, CDR1 is SEHNR, CDR2 FQNEAQ (reference sequence). This CDR3 is built from 19 residues. The table lists this clonotype with a count of one. The antigen is not known. TCRdb re-called the multiplex PCR reads with MiXCR, one entry per CDR3 protein. Counted here are 50,000 to 55,000 distinct CDR3 sequences, under 50% occurring once; the ten biggest clones make up about 10%. This sequence joins TRBV7-9 and TRBJ2-5; 12 bases fit TRBD2. Sequencing was carried out using breast tumor tissue. The clonotype comes from a female donor with breast cancer. Some clones in this sample may be carry-over from other donors' samples. CDR3 amino acids: CASSLRTALAGGGRMTQYF. In DNA, the CDR3 is TGTGCCAGCAGCCTCAGGACAGCACTAGCGGGAGGCGGTCGGATGACCCAGTACTTC.